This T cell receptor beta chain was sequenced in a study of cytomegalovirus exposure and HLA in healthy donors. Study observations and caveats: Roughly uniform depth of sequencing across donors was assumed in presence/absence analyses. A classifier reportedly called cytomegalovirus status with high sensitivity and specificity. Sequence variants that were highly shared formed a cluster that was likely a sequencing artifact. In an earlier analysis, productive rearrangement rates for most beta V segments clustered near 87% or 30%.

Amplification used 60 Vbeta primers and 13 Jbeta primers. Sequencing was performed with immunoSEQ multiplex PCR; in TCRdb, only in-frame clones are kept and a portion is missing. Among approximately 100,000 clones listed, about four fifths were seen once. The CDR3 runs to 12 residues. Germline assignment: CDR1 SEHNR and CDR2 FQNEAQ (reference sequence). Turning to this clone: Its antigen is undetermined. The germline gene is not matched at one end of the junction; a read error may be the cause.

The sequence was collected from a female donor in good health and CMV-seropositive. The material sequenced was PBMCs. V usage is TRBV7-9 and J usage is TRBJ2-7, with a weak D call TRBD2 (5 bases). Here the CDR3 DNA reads TGTGCCAGCAGCTCCCCCATGGGGAGTGCGGACTTC. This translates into CASSSPMGSADF.